The rows below give T cell receptor beta chains drawn from one sample of a study of T cell clones after liver transplantation. Produced via immunoSEQ multiplex PCR; TCRdb's table is partial and in-frame only. The table has about 99,000 clones, 80% to 85% seen once. The sequencing here drew on CD4+ T cells from blood, taken before liver transplant. Every receptor here comes from a human donor who received a liver transplant. The CDR3 runs from the conserved cysteine through the conserved F or W. D genes are given only for firm matches. Rows may omit the clone size; those that give it use once, few, many or a size class.

d_gene,j_gene,abundance,v_gene,CDR3aa,CDR3nt
TRBD2,TRBJ2-3,.,TRBV9,CASQAGSTDTQYF,TGTGCCAGCCAAGCGGGGAGCACAGATACGCAGTATTTT
TRBD2,TRBJ2-1,.,TRBV7-2,CASSLAGGPSEQFF,TGTGCCAGCAGCTTGGCGGGGGGGCCCAGTGAGCAGTTCTTC
TRBD1,TRBJ1-1,many,TRBV6-5,CASSQGQSPEAFF,TGTGCCAGCAGTCAGGGACAGAGCCCTGAAGCTTTCTTT
TRBD1,TRBJ1-5,once,TRBV15,CATSRRDRVGRQPQHF,TGTGCCACCAGCCGCCGGGACAGGGTTGGCAGGCAGCCCCAGCATTTT
TRBD1,TRBJ1-3,.,TRBV7-2,CASSKGQGPGNTIYF,TGTGCCAGCAGCAAGGGACAGGGGCCTGGAAACACCATATATTTT
.,TRBJ2-3,few,TRBV6-5,CASSWRTLTDTQYF,TGTGCCAGCAGTTGGCGGACACTCACAGATACGCAGTATTTT
.,TRBJ2-7,.,TRBV7-9,CASSFRGGGHRLNEQYF,TGTGCCAGCAGTTTCCGTGGAGGGGGGCATAGACTGAACGAGCAGTACTTC
TRBD2,TRBJ2-1,once,TRBV11-3,CASSLGWRENGEQFF,TGTGCCAGCAGCTTAGGCTGGCGGGAGAACGGTGAGCAGTTCTTC
.,TRBJ1-2,.,TRBV20-1,CSARRDDGYTF,TGCAGTGCTAGACGGGACGACGGCTACACCTTC
.,TRBJ1-1,.,TRBV30,CAWSLGLTSGSEAFF,TGTGCCTGGAGTTTGGGCCTTACTTCGGGCTCTGAAGCTTTCTTT
.,TRBJ1-5,.,TRBV5-8,CASSFVNQPQHF,TGTGCCAGCAGCTTCGTAAATCAGCCCCAGCATTTT
TRBD1,TRBJ2-2,few,TRBV7-8,CASSLGSRGRHGELFF,TGTGCCAGCAGCTTAGGGTCAAGGGGGCGGCACGGGGAGCTGTTTTTT
.,TRBJ2-3,.,TRBV7-9,CASSLRGLGDTQYF,TGTGCCAGCAGCTTAAGGGGACTGGGAGATACGCAGTATTTT
TRBD2,TRBJ2-1,.,TRBV7-3,CASSLDGTSNEQFF,TGTGCCAGCAGCTTAGATGGGACTAGCAATGAGCAGTTCTTC
TRBD2,TRBJ2-2,.,TRBV5-1,CASSSGTSGTGELFF,TGCGCCAGCAGTTCCGGGACTAGCGGCACCGGGGAGCTGTTTTTT
.,TRBJ1-6,.,TRBV4-3,CASSQDFYNSPLHF,TGCGCCAGCAGCCAAGATTTTTATAATTCACCCCTCCACTTT
.,TRBJ1-1,.,TRBV20-1,CSRLRNTEAFF,TGCAGCCGACTCCGGAACACTGAAGCTTTCTTT
.,TRBJ2-2,.,TRBV7-3,CASSSLPGPRANTGELFF,TGTGCCAGCAGCTCTCTCCCGGGACCCCGAGCGAACACCGGGGAGCTGTTTTTT
.,TRBJ2-7,.,TRBV28,CASSLTSSYEQYF,TGTGCCAGCAGTTTGACTAGCTCCTACGAGCAGTACTTC
TRBD1,TRBJ2-7,.,TRBV5-1,CASSNQGALASHEQYF,TGCGCCAGCAGCAACCAGGGGGCGCTGGCATCCCACGAGCAGTACTTC
.,TRBJ1-4,.,TRBV6-1,CASSEWQKLFF,TGTGCCAGCAGTGAATGGCAAAAACTGTTTTTT
TRBD2,TRBJ2-3,.,TRBV29-1,CSVAGTDTQYF,TGCAGCGTAGCGGGGACAGATACGCAGTATTTT
.,TRBJ1-1,.,TRBV6-6,CASSVEQDEAFF,TGTGCCAGCAGTGTCGAACAGGATGAAGCTTTCTTT
.,TRBJ2-1,.,TRBV30,CAWSGTAVFF,TGTGCCTGGAGTGGGACAGCGGTGTTCTTC
.,TRBJ1-3,.,TRBV2,CASSEDRLGNTIYF,TGTGCCAGCAGTGAAGACAGGCTCGGAAACACCATATATTTT
.,TRBJ1-1,.,TRBV6-1,CASGGATEAFF,TGTGCCAGCGGGGGGGCCACTGAAGCTTTCTTT
.,TRBJ2-3,.,TRBV12-5,CASALDRLRYF,TGTGCTAGTGCTCTTGACCGACTGCGATATTTT
.,TRBJ1-5,.,TRBV7-8,CASSLAGSGNQPQHF,TGTGCCAGCAGCTTAGCGGGGTCGGGTAATCAGCCCCAGCATTTT
TRBD1,TRBJ1-1,.,TRBV7-8,CASSWGTGTNTEAFF,TGTGCCAGCAGCTGGGGGACAGGGACGAACACTGAAGCTTTCTTT
.,TRBJ2-5,.,TRBV5-1,CASSVGQGQTQYF,TGCGCCAGCAGCGTAGGCCAGGGACAGACCCAGTACTTC
.,TRBJ1-2,.,TRBV28,CASIGLPGYGYTF,TGTGCCAGCATCGGGTTACCGGGCTATGGCTACACCTTC
TRBD1,TRBJ1-2,.,TRBV5-8,CASSKGDSRGYTF,TGTGCCAGCAGCAAGGGGGACAGCCGAGGCTACACCTTC
.,TRBJ1-5,few,TRBV19,CASSRGTGGSQPQHF,TGTGCCAGTAGTAGGGGTACGGGGGGCAGTCAGCCCCAGCATTTT
.,TRBJ1-1,.,TRBV5-8,CASSFRGRKGTEAFF,TGTGCCAGCAGCTTCCGGGGGCGAAAAGGGACTGAAGCTTTCTTT
TRBD2,TRBJ2-3,.,TRBV4-1,CASSQLPMAGETDTQYF,TGCGCCAGCAGCCAATTACCGATGGCGGGAGAGACAGATACGCAGTATTTT
TRBD2,TRBJ2-3,.,TRBV5-1,CASSLVSGGSISDTQYF,TGCGCCAGCAGCTTGGTTAGCGGGGGGTCGATTTCAGATACGCAGTATTTT
.,TRBJ2-2,.,TRBV6-6,CASRDNLKTGELFF,TGTGCCAGCAGAGACAACCTTAAAACCGGGGAGCTGTTTTTT
.,TRBJ2-7,once,TRBV5-6,CASSLDSGKANEQYF,TGTGCCAGCAGCCTAGATTCGGGGAAGGCCAACGAGCAGTACTTC
TRBD1,TRBJ1-6,.,TRBV5-1,CASSLADGTGASPLHF,TGCGCCAGCAGCTTGGCCGACGGGACAGGGGCTTCACCCCTCCACTTT
TRBD1,TRBJ2-6,.,TRBV25-1,CASSPRTGIRAGANVLTF,TGTGCCAGCAGTCCCCGGACAGGGATAAGGGCTGGGGCCAACGTCCTGACTTTC
TRBD1,TRBJ1-3,.,TRBV5-4,CASSLPTGAGNTIYF,TGTGCCAGCAGCTTGCCGACAGGGGCTGGAAACACCATATATTTT
TRBD2,TRBJ2-3,.,TRBV7-3,CASSPKAGIRTDTQYF,TGTGCCAGCAGCCCCAAAGCGGGGATCCGCACAGATACGCAGTATTTT
.,TRBJ1-1,few,TRBV29-1,CSVEARQGMNTEAFF,TGCAGCGTTGAAGCCCGGCAGGGGATGAACACTGAAGCTTTCTTT
.,TRBJ2-1,.,TRBV28,CASSLNRYEQFF,TGTGCCAGCAGTTTAAATAGATATGAGCAGTTCTTC
TRBD1,TRBJ1-5,.,TRBV10-3,CAISDQGASNQPQHF,TGTGCCATCAGTGATCAGGGGGCAAGCAATCAGCCCCAGCATTTT
TRBD1,TRBJ2-7,.,TRBV7-9,CASSLGQTSYEQYF,TGTGCCAGCAGCTTGGGACAGACCAGCTACGAGCAGTACTTC
.,TRBJ1-5,once,TRBV4-2,CASSQDESQPQHF,TGTGCCAGCAGCCAAGATGAGAGCCAGCCCCAGCATTTT
.,TRBJ2-7,.,TRBV28,CASRGQSSYEQYF,TGTGCCAGCAGAGGGCAGAGCTCCTACGAGCAGTACTTC
TRBD1,TRBJ2-2,.,TRBV6-1,CASRTGGETGELFF,TGTGCCAGCAGGACAGGGGGGGAAACCGGGGAGCTGTTTTTT
.,TRBJ1-2,.,TRBV7-9,CASSLVPEGRTNYGYTF,TGTGCCAGCAGCTTAGTTCCGGAGGGAAGAACTAACTATGGCTACACCTTC
TRBD2,TRBJ2-4,.,TRBV10-2,CASRLAGPNIQYF,TGCGCCAGCAGACTAGCGGGACCAAACATTCAGTACTTC
.,TRBJ1-2,.,TRBV7-9,CASSLGRDSIYGYTF,TGTGCCAGCAGCTTAGGTCGAGACAGCATTTATGGCTACACCTTC
TRBD1,TRBJ1-1,few,TRBV9,CASSLTGVFTEAFF,TGTGCCAGCAGCCTAACAGGGGTCTTCACTGAAGCTTTCTTT
TRBD1,TRBJ1-5,.,TRBV19,CASRADRGNQPQHF,TGTGCCAGTAGGGCGGACAGGGGCAATCAGCCCCAGCATTTT
.,TRBJ2-1,once,TRBV27,CASSSWSRRDEQFF,TGTGCCAGCAGCTCCTGGTCGAGGCGCGATGAGCAGTTCTTC